This T cell receptor beta chain stems from a study of molecular identifiers for immune sequencing clone quantification. TCRdb fed the PCR reads into MiXCR, producing one record per CDR3 protein. The table shows about 630,000 distinct CDR3 sequences, with less than 30% occurring only once. The CDR3 has 17 amino acids. The germline V gene has CDR1 MGHRA and CDR2 YSYEKL. V lost 0 bases and J lost 4; bases outside the gene matches: 9. This clonotype was detected a few times. V is TRBV4-1 and J is TRBJ2-1, with 7 bases identical to TRBD1. This clonotype was obtained from a human donor in good health. Some libraries in this study had Jurkat cell RNA spiked in. Sequencing used naive CD8+ T cells from blood, with Jurkat cell RNA spiked in. The subset: FACS-sorted CD8+CD4-CCR7+CD45RA+ naive T cells. CDR3 in amino acids: CASSQDTSTGSYNEQFF. The CDR3 nucleotides are TGCGCCAGCAGCCAAGATACCTCGACAGGGTCTTACAATGAGCAGTTCTTC.